Following are 32 T cell receptor beta chains from one sample sequenced in a study of PD-1 blockade in mismatch repair-deficient tumors. Measured with immunoSEQ multiplex PCR; TCRdb has only the in-frame clones, and not every one. The profile covers about 130,000 clones, with roughly 90% appearing a single time and over 9.5% taken by the ten largest. Here the sequenced sample was peripheral blood, taken 72 weeks after starting pembrolizumab. The receptors derive from an adult with mismatch repair-deficient cancer.

The genes are TRBV4-1 and TRBJ2-1; D gene uncertain. Trimming left V 5 bases short and J 7 bases short, with 9 bases between. Per germline, CDR1 MGHRA and CDR2 YSYEKL. This CDR3 has 12 amino acids. CDR3 in DNA: TGCGCCAGCAGCGTAGACTGGAATGAGCAGTTCTTC. Translation: CASSVDWNEQFF.

The chain employs TRBV29-1 and TRBJ2-7, with TRBD1 matching over 7 bases. V shed 6 bases, J shed 5 bases, and the junction held 16 bases outside the gene matches. Germline V gene lookup returns CDR1 SQVTM and CDR2 ANQGSEA. CDR3 length equals 15 residues. CDR3 amino acids: CSVLIAEQGPHEQYF. In DNA, the CDR3 is TGCAGCGTCCTCATTGCCGAACAGGGGCCCCACGAGCAGTACTTC.

The chain employs TRBV30 and TRBJ1-2, with unresolved D. V lost 0 bases and J 4 bases, leaving 6 bases between the germline ends. CDR1 GTSNPN and CDR2 SVGIG come from the germline V gene (reference sequence). This CDR3 region has 12 residues. The CDR3 sequence is CAWSVGFYGYTF. The DNA of the CDR3 is TGTGCCTGGAGTGTGGGTTTCTATGGCTACACCTTC. Full variable domain (rest looked up from reference TRBV30 and TRBJ1-2): SQTIHQWPATLVQPVGSPLSLECTVEGTSNPNLYWYRQAAGRGLQLLFYSVGIGQISSEVPQNLSASRPQDRQFILSSKKLLLSDSGFYLCAWSVGFYGYTFGSGTRLTVV.

V usage is TRBV11-2 and J usage is TRBJ2-2; D is perhaps TRBD1 (6 bases). With 3 bases removed from V and 6 bases from J, the gap between germline ends came to 11 bases. CDR3 length: 14 residues. Germline CDR1 and CDR2: SGHAT and FQNNGV. The CDR3: CASSFKGGPGELFF. In DNA form, the CDR3 reads TGTGCCAGCAGCTTTAAAGGGGGACCCGGGGAGCTGTTTTTT.

The chain carries TRBV27 and TRBJ2-1; TRBD2 matches 11 bases. Germline CDR1 and CDR2: MNHEY and SMNVEV (reference sequence). This CDR3 region has 17 residues. Trimming removed 5 bases from V and 2 bases from J; junction bases left unmatched: 8. CDR3 in DNA: TGTGCCAGCAGTCCCCTAGCGGGAGGATTTCCCTACAATGAGCAGTTCTTC. Encoded protein: CASSPLAGGFPYNEQFF.

The chain recombines TRBV11-1 with TRBJ2-3, with D perhaps matching TRBD2 (6 bases). The V gene's germline CDR1 is SGHAT and CDR2 FQDESV (reference sequence). The CDR3 length is 13 residues. Trimming pared 3 bases from V and 11 bases from J, leaving 15 bases between. The CDR3 coding sequence is TGTGCCAGCAGCTTTTCATGGGAGGATGGGCAGTATTTT. Protein sequence: CASSFSWEDGQYF.

This chain links TRBV6-1 with TRBJ1-1; D gene ambiguous. The V end was cut by 6 bases, the J end by 1 base, with 3 bases between. Germline V gives CDR1 MNHNS, CDR2 SASEGT. The CDR3 is 11 residues long. The CDR3: CASSENTEAFF. As DNA, the CDR3 is TGTGCCAGCAGCGAGAACACTGAAGCTTTCTTT.

The V and J genes are TRBV19 and TRBJ2-1; D is unresolved. The CDR3 length is 11 residues. Germline-derived CDR1 and CDR2 are LNHDA and SQIVND (reference sequence). V was pared by 5 bases and J by 10 bases, with 9 bases between. CDR3 DNA sequence: TGTGCCAGTAGTTTCCGGGCCGAGCAGTTCTTC. It is translated as CASSFRAEQFF. The variable domain in full, with the rest retrieved from reference TRBV19 and TRBJ2-1, is DGGITQSPKYLFRKEGQNVTLSCEQNLNHDAMYWYRQDPGQGLRLIYYSQIVNDFQKGDIAEGYSVSREKKESFPLTVTSAQKNPTAFYLCASSFRAEQFFGPGTRLTVL.

V usage is TRBV6-5 and J usage is TRBJ2-7; TRBD1 might be the D (6 bases). The germline V gene encodes CDR1 MNHEY and CDR2 SVGAGI. The CDR3 has 13 residues. Trimming cost V 2 bases and J 7 bases, with 12 bases left between them. The CDR3 DNA is TGTGCCAGCAGTTACCAGGGGCCTAGGGAGCAGTACTTC. Its translation: CASSYQGPREQYF.

The rearrangement joins TRBV11-2 to TRBJ2-7; D could derive from TRBD1 or TRBD2 (6 bases each). The length of the CDR3 is 14 residues. CDR1 is SGHAT, CDR2 FQNNGV, per germline. V was clipped by 4 bases and J by 1 base, with 11 bases between them. CDR3 bases: TGTGCCAGCAGCTGGGGGGACACATCCTACGAGCAGTACTTC. Translating gives CASSWGDTSYEQYF. Full variable domain (outside the CDR3, taken from reference TRBV11-2 and TRBJ2-7): EAGVAQSPRYKIIEKRQSVAFWCNPISGHATLYWYQQILGQGPKLLIQFQNNGVVDDSQLPKDRFSAERLKGVDSTLKIQPAKLEDSAVYLCASSWGDTSYEQYFGPGTRLTVT.

The genes are TRBV12-5 and TRBJ1-2; a possible D gene is TRBD1 (6 bases). Germline V gives CDR1 LGHNT, CDR2 FRNRAP. This CDR3 contains 14 residues. V was cut by 3 bases and J by 7 bases, with 15 bases left in between. CDR3 nucleotides: TGTGCTAGTGGTTTTATTCAACAGGGTAGTGGCTACACCTTC. It yields the protein CASGFIQQGSGYTF.

This sequence joins TRBV19 and TRBJ2-5, with TRBD1 as a possible D gene (5 bases). The CDR3 is 13 amino acids. Trimming removed 8 bases at V and 0 bases at J, with 10 bases between. Germline assignment: CDR1 LNHDA and CDR2 SQIVND (reference sequence). The CDR3: CASAQGHQETQYF. In nucleotides, the CDR3 is TGTGCCAGTGCGCAGGGTCACCAAGAGACCCAGTACTTC.

The rearrangement links TRBV11-2 to TRBJ2-2; TRBD2 matches at 10 bases. After removal of 5 bases from V and 3 bases from J, the junction contained 12 bases not matched to a gene. The CDR3 covers 18 residues. Germline-derived CDR1 and CDR2 are SGHAT and FQNNGV. CDR3 sequence (DNA): TGTGCCAGCAGCGGAGCGGGAGGGAGGATTTCGGACACCGGGGAGCTGTTTTTT. It encodes CASSGAGGRISDTGELFF.

The chain combines TRBV2 with TRBJ2-7; no definite D call. The CDR3 covers 11 residues. CDR1 is SNHLY and CDR2 is FYNNEI in the germline V gene. V lost 7 bases, J lost 5 bases, and 9 bases lay in between. CDR3 DNA sequence: TGTGCCAGCATAACGGGCCACGAGCAGTACTTC. It is translated as CASITGHEQYF.

J is TRBJ2-1 and V is TRBV9; 8 nucleotides match TRBD2. CDR1 is SGDLS, CDR2 YYNGEE, per germline. This CDR3 region has 15 residues. Unmatched junction bases numbered 4, after V lost 0 bases and J lost 5 bases. The CDR3 loop reads CASSVEAAGDNEQFF. CDR3 coding DNA: TGTGCCAGCAGCGTAGAGGCAGCGGGGGACAATGAGCAGTTCTTC.

This chain links TRBV28 with TRBJ1-5; D is perhaps TRBD1 (5 bases). Germline values: CDR1 MDHEN, CDR2 SYDVKM. This CDR3 is built from 15 residues. V lost 2 bases and J 3 bases, leaving 11 bases between the germline ends. CDR3 loop: CASSLVPGANQPQHF. CDR3 nucleotide sequence: TGTGCCAGCAGTTTAGTTCCCGGGGCCAATCAGCCCCAGCATTTT.

There are many counts of this clone. This chain connects TRBV28 to TRBJ2-2; either TRBD1 or TRBD2 may supply D (5 bases each). The CDR3 has 12 amino acids. V was cut by 10 bases and J by 3 bases, with 9 bases left in between. Germline V CDR1 and CDR2: MDHEN, SYDVKM. The CDR3 here is CAIEGYTGELFF. The CDR3 DNA is TGTGCCATTGAGGGGTACACCGGGGAGCTGTTTTTT. The variable domain in full, completed from reference TRBV28 and TRBJ2-2, reads DVKVTQSSRYLVKRTGEKVFLECVQDMDHENMFWYRQDPGLGLRLIYFSYDVKMKEKGDIPEGYSVSREKKERFSLILESASTNQTSMYLCAIEGYTGELFFGEGSRLTVL.

In DNA, the CDR3 is TGTGCCAGCAGCCCGGGGACTAGCAATCGAGAGACCCAGTACTTC. As protein: CASSPGTSNRETQYF. J is TRBJ2-5 and V is TRBV6-4, with 9 positions matching TRBD2. V dropped 6 bases and J dropped 4; count of bases not matched to a gene: 9. Looked up from germline, CDR1 is MRHNA and CDR2 is SNTAGT. The CDR3 runs to 15 residues.

This clone was recorded only once. The genes are TRBV28 and TRBJ2-2; D might be TRBD1 (6 bases). The ends were cut back, 6 bases at V and 4 bases at J, with 21 bases in the middle. The CDR3 length is 17 residues. Germline values: CDR1 MDHEN, CDR2 SYDVKM. The CDR3 sequence: CASSPGLLQGGTGELFF. The CDR3 DNA reads as TGTGCCAGCAGCCCAGGACTCCTTCAAGGGGGCACCGGGGAGCTGTTTTTT. Full variable domain (remainder filled in from reference TRBV28 and TRBJ2-2): DVKVTQSSRYLVKRTGEKVFLECVQDMDHENMFWYRQDPGLGLRLIYFSYDVKMKEKGDIPEGYSVSREKKERFSLILESASTNQTSMYLCASSPGLLQGGTGELFFGEGSRLTVL.

The rearrangement uses TRBV15 and TRBJ2-2; TRBD2 aligns across 8 bases. This CDR3 spans 14 amino acids. The V gene's germline CDR1 is LNHNV and CDR2 YYDKDF (reference sequence). Trimming cost V 6 bases and J 1 base; bases outside gene matches: 1. CDR3 nucleotide sequence: TGTGCCACCAGGGCGGGAGGGAACACCGGGGAGCTGTTTTTT. Its translation: CATRAGGNTGELFF.

This clone was counted once. The gene calls are TRBV5-1 and TRBJ2-7, with D possibly called TRBD1 or TRBD2 (6 bases each). In germline, CDR1 is SGHRS, CDR2 YFSETQ. This CDR3 is built from 14 residues. V was clipped by 1 base and J by 3 bases, with 11 bases between them. CDR3 in amino acids: CASSLMRGDYEQYF. CDR3 nucleotides: TGCGCCAGCAGCTTGATGAGGGGGGACTACGAGCAGTACTTC.

This rearrangement joins TRBV7-9 to TRBJ2-5; no clear D. Trimming took 1 base from V and 1 from J, leaving 4 bases between them. Per germline, CDR1 SEHNR and CDR2 FQNEAQ (reference sequence). This CDR3 contains 13 residues. The chain's CDR3 is CASSLGGQETQYF. The DNA of the CDR3 is TGTGCCAGCAGCTTAGGCGGCCAAGAGACCCAGTACTTC. The whole variable domain, filled in from reference TRBV7-9 and TRBJ2-5, reads DTGVSQNPRHKITKRGQNVTFRCDPISEHNRLYWYRQTLGQGPEFLTYFQNEAQLEKSRLLSDRFSAERPKGSFSTLEIQRTEQGDSAMYLCASSLGGQETQYFGPGTRLLVL.

J is TRBJ2-7 and V is TRBV27; 11 bases match TRBD2. The CDR3 has 17 amino acids. With 2 bases clipped from V and 6 bases from J, the junction kept 12 bases outside the gene matches. Germline V CDR1 and CDR2: MNHEY, SMNVEV (reference sequence). The CDR3 is CASSLLGTSGISAEQYF. The CDR3 DNA is TGTGCCAGCAGTTTACTCGGGACTAGCGGCATCTCGGCCGAGCAGTACTTC.

The chain employs TRBV7-2 and TRBJ2-1, with TRBD2 matching 10 bases. V dropped 5 bases and J dropped 5; count of bases not matched to a gene: 9. This CDR3 is 16 amino acids long. The germline V gene has CDR1 SGHTA and CDR2 FQGNSA. CDR3 region: CASSITLAGGDNEQFF. The CDR3 nucleotides read TGTGCCAGCAGCATAACCTTAGCGGGAGGTGACAATGAGCAGTTCTTC.

The rearrangement joins TRBV5-1 to TRBJ2-5; D is perhaps TRBD1 or TRBD2 (5 bases each). This CDR3 is built from 17 residues. The ends were cut back, 4 bases at V and 6 bases at J, with 25 bases in the middle. Germline V gives CDR1 SGHRS, CDR2 YFSETQ. The CDR3 sequence: CASSPRPLEVRGKTQYF. The CDR3 bases are TGCGCCAGCAGCCCCCGTCCTCTTGAGGTGAGGGGAAAGACCCAGTACTTC.

The CDR3, as DNA: TGTGCCAGCAGCTTTAACGGAGGAAGTAATGAAGCTTTCTTT. Translating it yields CASSFNGGSNEAFF. The V and J genes are TRBV5-4 and TRBJ1-1; D is ambiguous. This CDR3 is built from 14 residues. Germline CDR1 SGHNT, CDR2 YYREEE (reference sequence). Trimming cost V 2 bases and J 7 bases, with 15 bases left between them.

The chain links TRBV5-1 to TRBJ2-2; 8 bases are shared with TRBD2. Per the germline V gene, CDR1 is SGHRS and CDR2 is YFSETQ. After removal of 2 bases from V and 3 bases from J, the junction contained 9 bases not matched to a gene. The CDR3 extends over 17 amino acids. CDR3 sequence: CASSFKTGGPDTGELFF. Written as DNA, the CDR3 is TGCGCCAGCAGCTTTAAGACGGGAGGGCCGGACACCGGGGAGCTGTTTTTT.

This clone was picked up one time. The gene calls are TRBV30 and TRBJ1-3; D is perhaps TRBD1 (5 bases). The CDR3 covers 14 residues. V lost 4 bases to trimming and J lost 4 bases, with 14 bases between them. The V gene's germline CDR1 is GTSNPN and CDR2 SVGIG (reference sequence). CDR3 region: CAWKFRAGGNTIYF. CDR3 DNA: TGTGCCTGGAAATTCAGGGCGGGGGGAAACACCATATATTTT.

The CDR3 nucleotides read TGTGCCAGCAGCCAGGGGACAGGGGGAACTGAAGCTTTCTTT. Translating it yields CASSQGTGGTEAFF. This chain connects TRBV14 to TRBJ1-1; 11 bases agree with TRBD1. The junction had 2 bases not matched to a gene; V was cut back by 3 bases and J by 5 bases. Germline V gene lookup returns CDR1 SGHDN and CDR2 FVKESK. The CDR3 covers 14 residues.

This chain uses TRBV15 with TRBJ2-4, with D possibly being TRBD2 (6 bases). Trimming removed 1 base from V and 0 bases from J, with 7 bases in between. The CDR3 extends over 15 amino acids. CDR1 and CDR2 from the germline V gene are LNHNV and YYDKDF (reference sequence). Here the CDR3 DNA reads TGTGCCACCAGCAGAGGGGGACTAGCCAAAAACATTCAGTACTTC. It encodes CATSRGGLAKNIQYF.

The CDR3 bases are TGTGCCAGCAGTCTGACTAGCGGGAGGGGTTTTGACAATGAGCAGTTCTTC. Translation: CASSLTSGRGFDNEQFF. V is TRBV27 and J is TRBJ2-1, with 14 positions matching TRBD2. CDR1 and CDR2 from the germline V gene are MNHEY and SMNVEV (reference sequence). The CDR3 extends over 17 amino acids. The J segment lost 5 bases and the V segment lost 5 bases, leaving 8 bases of the junction unmatched.

The rearrangement joins TRBV19 to TRBJ2-1; D uncertain. This CDR3 has 15 residues. V was trimmed by 2 bases and J by 0 bases, leaving 8 bases between them. CDR1 and CDR2 from the germline V gene are LNHDA and SQIVND (reference sequence). Here the CDR3 DNA reads TGTGCCAGTAGTATACAGCCAAGCTCCTACAATGAGCAGTTCTTC. Translation gives CASSIQPSSYNEQFF.